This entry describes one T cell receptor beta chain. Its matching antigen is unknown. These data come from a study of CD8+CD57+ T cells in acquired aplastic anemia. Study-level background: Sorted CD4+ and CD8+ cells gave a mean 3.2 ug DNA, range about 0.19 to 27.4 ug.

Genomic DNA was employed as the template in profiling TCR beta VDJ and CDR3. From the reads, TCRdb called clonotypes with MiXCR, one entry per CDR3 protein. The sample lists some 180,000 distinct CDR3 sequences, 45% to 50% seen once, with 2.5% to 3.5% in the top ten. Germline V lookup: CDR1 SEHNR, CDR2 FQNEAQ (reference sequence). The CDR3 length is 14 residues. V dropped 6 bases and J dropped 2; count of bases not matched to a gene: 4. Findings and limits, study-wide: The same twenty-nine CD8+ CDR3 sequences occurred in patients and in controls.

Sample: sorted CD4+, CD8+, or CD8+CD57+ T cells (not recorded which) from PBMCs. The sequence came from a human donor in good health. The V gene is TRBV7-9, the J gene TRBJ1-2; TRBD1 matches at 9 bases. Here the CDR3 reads CASSKGQGNYGYTF. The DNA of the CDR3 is TGTGCCAGCAGTAAGGGACAGGGCAACTATGGCTACACCTTC.